This T cell receptor (beta chain) was identified during a study of T cell changes during pregnancy in multiple sclerosis. The repertoire was sequenced with immunoSEQ multiplex PCR; TCRdb's copy has only in-frame clones and lacks some. The sample contains about 49,000 clones, 90% of which appear only once. This CDR3 spans 14 amino acids. CDR1 is PRHDT and CDR2 is FYEKMQ in the germline V gene (reference sequence). V was pared by 6 bases and J by 8 bases, with 17 bases between. The table lists this clone with a count of one. Sequenced material: peripheral blood, taken after pregnancy. The receptor was derived from a female donor in good health, enrolled as a control in a pregnancy study. This chain joins TRBV13 and TRBJ2-1; tentative D call: TRBD2 (6 bases). For the CDR3, the DNA is TGTGCCAGCAGTTACACAACCGGGAGTCATGAGCAGTTCTTC. This encodes CASSYTTGSHEQFF.